This T cell receptor (beta chain) was captured in a study of control samples from healthy donors and cancer patients. The CDR3 consists of 14 residues. CDR1 and CDR2 (germline): SGDLS, YYNGEE. V was pared by 0 bases and J by 6 bases, with 4 bases of the junction left unmatched. This clone occurred once. The table came from immunoSEQ multiplex PCR; TCRdb's copy has only in-frame clones and leaves some out. Of about 140,000 clones listed, 90% to 95% were seen once; the top ten hold around 14%. The chain couples TRBV9 to TRBJ2-7; 9 bases align to TRBD1. Sequenced: blood. The receptor comes from a man aged 40-55 years in good health. This CDR3 reads CASSVEDRGAEQYF. In nucleotides, the CDR3 is TGTGCCAGCAGCGTAGAGGACAGGGGCGCCGAGCAGTACTTC.